The 28 T cell receptor beta chains presented below share a single source sample, sequenced in a study of cytomegalovirus exposure and HLA in healthy donors (dated by TCRdb to about 2017). Library preparation used the immunoSEQ multiplex PCR assay. For the multiplex PCR, a mixture combining 60 forward primers for TCR Vbeta segments and 13 reverse primers for TCR Jbeta segments was used. Held by TCRdb, this immuneACCESS table contains in-frame sequences only and omits some clones. Under half of the omission traces to an unresolved V gene where checked; the cause of the rest is unknown. This sample has 90,000 to 140,000 clones in its table, and approximately 72% of those were observed once. Approximately 1.3% of the sample comes from the top ten. The sample comprised PBMCs. These receptors were taken from a young man in good health and CMV-seronegative.

This clone occurred once. The chain uses TRBV4-1 and TRBJ1-2; 8 nucleotides line up with TRBD1. Germline trimming cut 6 bases from V and 3 bases from J; bases unmatched to any gene: 15. Germline CDR1 and CDR2: MGHRA and YSYEKL. CDR3 size: 17 residues. Here the CDR3 DNA reads TGCGCCAGCAGAACTCGACAGGGGATAAGATTTGACTATGGCTACACCTTC. Translating it yields CASRTRQGIRFDYGYTF.

This chain links TRBV23-1 with TRBJ2-5; tentative D call: TRBD2 (7 bases). TRBV23-1 is assigned to the ORF class and has an uncertain function. The CDR3 runs to 15 residues. V was clipped by 8 bases and J by 3 bases, with 19 bases between them. The CDR3 DNA sequence: TGCGCCAGCGGCCGGGGGGCAGGGCCAAAAGAGACCCAGTACTTC. Residues: CASGRGAGPKETQYF.

V and J are TRBV4-1 and TRBJ1-1, with 11 positions matching TRBD1. The junction had 18 bases not matched to a gene; V was cut back by 0 bases and J by 3 bases. The CDR3 contains 21 residues. Germline assignment: CDR1 MGHRA and CDR2 YSYEKL. This chain's CDR3 is CASSQDLGFWTGGDGDTEAFF. For the CDR3, the DNA is TGCGCCAGCAGCCAAGATCTGGGATTCTGGACAGGGGGCGACGGGGACACTGAAGCTTTCTTT.

This chain uses TRBV9 with TRBJ2-7, with 7 bases fitting TRBD2. The CDR3 runs 13 residues. CDR1 is SGDLS, CDR2 YYNGEE, per germline. Trimming at V came to 4 bases and at J to 5 bases, leaving 6 bases not matched to a gene. CDR3 loop: CASSPRGRNEQYF. CDR3 DNA sequence: TGTGCCAGCAGCCCGCGGGGGAGGAACGAGCAGTACTTC.

As DNA, the CDR3 is TGTGCCAGCAGCTCCGGGACAGCGACTTATAGCAATCAGCCCCAGCATTTT. The encoded protein is CASSSGTATYSNQPQHF. The V call is TRBV7-9, the J call TRBJ1-5, with TRBD1 matching over 7 bases. There are 17 residues in the CDR3. Germline assignment: CDR1 SEHNR and CDR2 FQNEAQ (reference sequence). J gave up 0 bases and V 4 bases, and 9 bases lay outside the gene matches.

This CDR3 reads CASSSGSYSNQPQHF. The CDR3 nucleotides are TGTGCCAGCAGTTCCGGGTCCTATAGCAATCAGCCCCAGCATTTT. V and J are TRBV27 and TRBJ1-5, with unresolved D. Trimming stripped 4 bases from V and 0 bases from J, with 10 bases between. This CDR3 has 15 residues. Germline CDR1 MNHEY, CDR2 SMNVEV (reference sequence).

The chain uses TRBV7-2 and TRBJ1-5, with D hard to call. The germline V gene encodes CDR1 SGHTA and CDR2 FQGNSA. The CDR3 is 15 residues long. Trimming removed 3 bases from V and 0 bases from J, with 9 bases in between. CDR3 loop: CASSFRPYSNQPQHF. In DNA, the CDR3 is TGTGCCAGCAGCTTCAGGCCTTATAGCAATCAGCCCCAGCATTTT. Complete variable domain (other parts from reference TRBV7-2 and TRBJ1-5): GAGVSQSPSNKVTEKGKDVELRCDPISGHTALYWYRQSLGQGLEFLIYFQGNSAPDKSGLPSDRFSAERTGGSVSTLTIQRTQQEDSAVYLCASSFRPYSNQPQHFGDGTRLSIL.

J is TRBJ2-3 and V is TRBV5-1, with D uncertain. There are 14 residues in the CDR3. V shed 0 bases and J shed 1 base, with 6 bases lying between them. Germline V lookup: CDR1 SGHRS, CDR2 YFSETQ. CDR3 nucleotide sequence: TGCGCCAGCAGCTTGGTCCGGGGCACAGATACGCAGTATTTT. Its translation: CASSLVRGTDTQYF.

This clone has a handful of counts. The chain employs TRBV19 and TRBJ2-1; TRBD1 matches 7 bases. The V segment lost 6 bases and the J segment 6 bases; nucleotides outside the gene matches: 5. From germline, CDR1 is LNHDA and CDR2 SQIVND (reference sequence). The CDR3 covers 13 residues. The CDR3 spells CASSPGQVNEQFF. The CDR3 DNA sequence: TGTGCCAGTAGCCCAGGACAGGTCAATGAGCAGTTCTTC.

J is TRBJ2-3 and V is TRBV5-1, with D perhaps TRBD2 (7 bases). This CDR3 has 20 amino acids. With 4 bases removed from V and 3 bases from J, the gap between germline ends came to 30 bases. Germline CDR1 SGHRS, CDR2 YFSETQ. DNA of the CDR3: TGCGCCAGCAGCAGACAGGACCGGGGGGCTCTATTTAGGAGAACAGATACGCAGTATTTT. It codes for CASSRQDRGALFRRTDTQYF.

This chain uses TRBV7-2 with TRBJ1-4; unclear D gene. The CDR3 sequence is 15 residues long. Germline CDR1 SGHTA, CDR2 FQGNSA. V was clipped by 1 base and J by 8 bases, with 14 bases between them. CDR3 region: CASSLERVPVEKLFF. The CDR3 DNA is TGTGCCAGCAGCTTAGAACGCGTACCCGTAGAAAAACTGTTTTTT. The full variable domain, rest sourced from reference TRBV7-2 and TRBJ1-4, is GAGVSQSPSNKVTEKGKDVELRCDPISGHTALYWYRQSLGQGLEFLIYFQGNSAPDKSGLPSDRFSAERTGGSVSTLTIQRTQQEDSAVYLCASSLERVPVEKLFFGSGTQLSVL.

The chain combines TRBV5-1 with TRBJ2-2; tentative D call: TRBD1 (6 bases). Germline values: CDR1 SGHRS, CDR2 YFSETQ. Trimming left V 4 bases short and J 2 bases short, with 12 bases between. The CDR3 covers 15 residues. The chain's CDR3 is CASSPRDINTGELFF. CDR3 nucleotides: TGCGCCAGCAGCCCAAGGGACATAAACACCGGGGAGCTGTTTTTT.

The J gene is TRBJ1-2, the V gene TRBV5-4; maybe TRBD1 (5 bases). Trimming removed 0 bases from V and 1 base from J, with 10 bases in between. The CDR3 runs to 15 residues. The germline gives CDR1 SGHNT, CDR2 YYREEE (reference sequence). The CDR3 loop is CASSLVAGHNYGYTF. The CDR3 nucleotides read TGTGCCAGCAGCTTGGTGGCAGGACATAACTATGGCTACACCTTC.

The CDR3 DNA reads TGTGCCAGCAGCCCGGTTCGGACAGTCAGAAACTATGGCTACACCTTC. Translation gives CASSPVRTVRNYGYTF. The genes are TRBV7-8 and TRBJ1-2, with D maybe TRBD1 (6 bases). This CDR3 comprises 16 residues. Germline CDR1 is SGHVS and CDR2 is FQNEAQ. The ends were cut back, 5 bases at V and 2 bases at J, with 18 bases in the middle.

This clone was recorded once. The chain carries TRBV21-1 and TRBJ2-2; the table's D call TRBD2 went unverified against the DNA. TRBV21-1 is deemed a pseudogene. The CDR3 has 14 residues. As DNA, the CDR3 is TGTGCCACCCCTCCGGGGGGTATCACCGGGGAGCTGTTTTTT. Protein: CATPPGGITGELFF.

This chain connects TRBV14 to TRBJ1-1, with D unresolved. V lost 0 bases, J lost 3 bases, and 17 bases lay in between. Germline-derived CDR1 and CDR2 are SGHDN and FVKESK. The CDR3 contains 17 residues. CDR3: CASSQEASGWGDTEAFF. CDR3 nucleotides: TGTGCCAGCAGCCAAGAAGCCTCCGGATGGGGAGACACTGAAGCTTTCTTT.

The J gene is TRBJ2-3, the V gene TRBV28; D is possibly TRBD1 (5 bases). CDR3 length: 10 amino acids. V was shortened by 8 bases and J by 9 bases, with 9 bases between the two germline ends. Germline CDR1 reads MDHEN; CDR2 reads SYDVKM. The CDR3 DNA sequence: TGTGCCAGCCAGCAGGGAACGCAGTATTTT. Translated: CASQQGTQYF.

The sample holds a few counts of this clone. The J gene is TRBJ2-3, the V gene TRBV4-1; D perhaps matches TRBD2 (7 bases). Germline V lookup: CDR1 MGHRA, CDR2 YSYEKL. Trimming cost V 0 bases and J 2 bases, with 15 bases left between them. The length of the CDR3 is 17 residues. The DNA for the CDR3 is TGCGCCAGCAGCCAAGAGAGAGGGGGGGCTTCCACAGATACGCAGTATTTT. It translates to CASSQERGGASTDTQYF.

V and J are TRBV27 and TRBJ2-1, with D possibly being TRBD2 (5 bases). The CDR3 totals 15 residues. Trimming took 6 bases from V and 3 from J, leaving 15 bases between them. Per germline, CDR1 MNHEY and CDR2 SMNVEV (reference sequence). CDR3 nucleotide sequence: TGTGCCAGCAGAATACCGGGAACTAACTACAATGAGCAGTTCTTC. Translated, it gives CASRIPGTNYNEQFF.

This clone has just one count. The J gene is TRBJ1-5, the V gene TRBV27, with TRBD1 identical over 8 bases. The CDR3 runs 17 residues. V shed 5 bases, J shed 5 bases, and the junction held 14 bases outside the gene matches. In germline, CDR1 is MNHEY, CDR2 SMNVEV (reference sequence). As DNA, the CDR3 is TGTGCCAGCAGTCCCTTCCCCTCAGGGGGCGCTGATCAGCCCCAGCATTTT. It is translated as CASSPFPSGGADQPQHF.

This chain links TRBV9 with TRBJ2-5; 8 bases fit TRBD2. V lost 4 bases, J lost 4 bases, and 12 bases stayed unmatched. The CDR3 totals 16 residues. Germline-derived CDR1 and CDR2 are SGDLS and YYNGEE. The CDR3 sequence: CASSPSPSGGGETQYF. The DNA for the CDR3 is TGTGCCAGCAGCCCTTCCCCCTCGGGAGGGGGAGAGACCCAGTACTTC.

This clone has just a few counts. V is TRBV7-8 and J is TRBJ2-7; perhaps TRBD1 as D (6 bases). The germline CDR1 and CDR2 sequences are SGHVS and FQNEAQ. Trimming took off 6 bases at V and 2 bases at J, with 11 bases between the two ends. This CDR3 spans 13 amino acids. The CDR3 nucleotides are TGTGCCAGCAGACAGACAGGAACCTACGAGCAGTACTTC. It is translated as CASRQTGTYEQYF.

This clone was recorded once. This chain connects TRBV9 to TRBJ1-6, with unresolved D. Germline lookup yields CDR1 SGDLS and CDR2 YYNGEE. The CDR3 runs 14 residues. With 4 bases removed from V and 7 bases from J, the gap between germline ends came to 12 bases. CDR3 nucleotides: TGTGCCAGCAGCCAAGACACGGCCAATTCACCCCTCCACTTT. Its protein is CASSQDTANSPLHF. Drawing the rest from reference TRBV9 and TRBJ1-6, the complete variable domain is DSGVTQTPKHLITATGQRVTLRCSPRSGDLSVYWYQQSLDQGLQFLIQYYNGEERAKGNILERFSAQQFPDLHSELNLSSLELGDSALYFCASSQDTANSPLHFGNGTRLTVT.

This sequence joins TRBV10-1 and TRBJ2-3; a weak D match, TRBD2 (6 bases). The CDR3 extends over 13 amino acids. V was shortened by 8 bases and J by 2 bases, with 11 bases between the two germline ends. CDR1 is WNHNN and CDR2 is SYGVQD in the germline V gene (reference sequence). CDR3 region: CASGDSYTDTQYF. CDR3 in DNA: TGCGCCAGCGGGGACTCCTACACAGATACGCAGTATTTT.

The chain combines TRBV9 with TRBJ1-2; TRBD1 matches 7 bases. In germline, CDR1 is SGDLS, CDR2 YYNGEE. The junction had 19 bases not matched to a gene; V was cut back by 7 bases and J by 7 bases. The CDR3 sequence is 16 residues long. The CDR3: CASSRRGMEGAGGYTF. DNA for the CDR3: TGTGCCAGCTCACGTAGAGGTATGGAGGGGGCCGGTGGCTACACCTTC.

This clone was detected only a few times. The chain carries TRBV7-8 and TRBJ1-2; the match to TRBD1 covers 8 bases. V lost 1 base to trimming and J lost 7 bases; unmatched junction nucleotides: 8. The CDR3 runs to 15 residues. Germline CDR1 reads SGHVS; CDR2 reads FQNEAQ. CDR3 residues: CASSLVRTGSGGYTF. The CDR3 nucleotides are TGTGCCAGCAGCTTAGTAAGGACAGGGTCCGGTGGCTACACCTTC. The full variable domain, its missing parts supplied by reference TRBV7-8 and TRBJ1-2, is GAGVSQSPRYKVAKRGQDVALRCDPISGHVSLFWYQQALGQGPEFLTYFQNEAQLDKSGLPSDRFFAERPEGSVSTLKIQRTQQEDSAVYLCASSLVRTGSGGYTFGSGTRLTVV.

J is TRBJ1-5 and V is TRBV9; D gene ambiguous. The CDR3 totals 14 residues. Germline V gene sequence: CDR1 SGDLS, CDR2 YYNGEE. Trimming removed 4 bases at V and 9 bases at J, with 17 bases between. As DNA, the CDR3 is TGTGCCAGCAGCAGGTTGCCGGGAGTCGGGCCCCAGCATTTT. Its protein is CASSRLPGVGPQHF.

The rearrangement links TRBV7-2 to TRBJ2-7, with unresolved D. The CDR3 is made up of 12 amino acids. Germline CDR1 reads SGHTA; CDR2 reads FQGNSA. Trimming took 2 bases from V and 3 from J, leaving 5 bases between them. CDR3 in amino acids: CASSLTNYEQYF. CDR3 nucleotide sequence: TGTGCCAGCAGCTTAACAAACTACGAGCAGTACTTC. Full variable domain (rest looked up from reference TRBV7-2 and TRBJ2-7): GAGVSQSPSNKVTEKGKDVELRCDPISGHTALYWYRQSLGQGLEFLIYFQGNSAPDKSGLPSDRFSAERTGGSVSTLTIQRTQQEDSAVYLCASSLTNYEQYFGPGTRLTVT.